This T cell receptor (beta chain) was found in a study of shared clonotypes between healthy human individuals. Across the whole study: Donors, aged 18 to 49, were a couple of women and a few men.

CDR1 is MNHEY and CDR2 is SVGAGI in the germline V gene. The CDR3 has 14 amino acids. V shed 6 bases and J 7 bases; nucleotides not matched to a gene: 3. The study's findings and limits: Sequencing depth was a factor that was expected to affect clonotype sharing among donors.

As to this clone: What it binds is not known.

Every contributor of samples was a Caucasian grown-up residing in Nashville, Tennessee. Roughly 81 million PBMCs per unsorted sample were used for genomic DNA. Using immunoSEQ multiplex PCR, the repertoire was profiled, and TCRdb retains in-frame clones only, with some absent. In the table there are approximately 460,000 clones, around 77% of which are singletons. This rearrangement joins TRBV6-5 to TRBJ2-7; 16 bases fit TRBD2. The receptor's source is a woman between 40 and 50 years old in good health. Some clones in this sample may be carry-over from other donors' samples. Sequenced input: PBMCs. The CDR3 nucleotides read TGTGCCAGCAGAGGGACTAGCGGGAGGGCAGAGCAGTACTTC. It codes for CASRGTSGRAEQYF.